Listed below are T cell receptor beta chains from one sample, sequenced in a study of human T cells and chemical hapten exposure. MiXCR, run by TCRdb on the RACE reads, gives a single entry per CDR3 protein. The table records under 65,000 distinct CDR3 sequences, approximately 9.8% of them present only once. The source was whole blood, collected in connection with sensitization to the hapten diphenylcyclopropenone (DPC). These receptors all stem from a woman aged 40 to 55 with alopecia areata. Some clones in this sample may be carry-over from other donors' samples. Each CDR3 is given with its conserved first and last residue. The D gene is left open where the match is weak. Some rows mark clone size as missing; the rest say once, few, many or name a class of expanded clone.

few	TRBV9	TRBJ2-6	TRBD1	CASSGDSPGANVLTF	TGTGCCAGCAGCGGGGACAGCCCTGGGGCCAACGTCCTGACTTTC
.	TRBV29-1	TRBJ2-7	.	CSVGAGYEQYF	TGCAGCGTGGGGGCGGGATACGAGCAGTACTTC
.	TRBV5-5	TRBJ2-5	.	CASSLLGTIQETQYF	TGTGCCAGCAGCTTGCTCGGCACCATTCAAGAGACCCAGTACTTC
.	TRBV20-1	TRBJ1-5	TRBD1	CSASLGGRGLGQPQHF	TGCAGTGCTAGCCTGGGGGGCAGGGGGCTGGGACAGCCCCAGCATTTT
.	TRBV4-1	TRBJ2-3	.	CASSQYRTASSTDTQYF	TGCGCCAGCAGTCAATACCGGACGGCTTCTAGCACAGATACGCAGTATTTT
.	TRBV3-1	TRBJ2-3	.	CASSQDRLAASTDTQYF	TGTGCCAGCAGCCAAGATCGTTTGGCGGCTAGCACAGATACGCAGTATTTT
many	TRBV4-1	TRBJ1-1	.	CASSRGPLERAFF	TGCGCCAGCAGCCGGGGACCCCTCGAGCGTGCTTTCTTT
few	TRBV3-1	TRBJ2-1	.	CASSQSNNEQFF	TGTGCCAGCAGCCAATCGAACAATGAGCAGTTCTTC
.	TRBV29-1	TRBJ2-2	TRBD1	CGGQANTGELFF	TGCGGCGGACAGGCGAACACCGGGGAGCTGTTTTTT
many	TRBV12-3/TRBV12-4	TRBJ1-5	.	CASRQTASNQPQHF	TGTGCCAGCAGACAGACAGCTTCCAATCAGCCCCAGCATTTT
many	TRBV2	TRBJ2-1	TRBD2	CASRGGTYNEQFF	TGTGCCAGCAGGGGGGGGACCTACAATGAGCAGTTCTTC
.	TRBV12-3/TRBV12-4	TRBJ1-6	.	CASSSGLIYNSPLHF	TGTGCCAGCAGCTCCGGGCTCATCTATAATTCACCCCTCCACTTT
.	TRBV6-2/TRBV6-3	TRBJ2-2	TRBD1	CASSPRRTGGLTGELFF	TGTGCCAGCAGTCCCCGACGGACAGGGGGCTTGACCGGGGAGCTGTTTTTT
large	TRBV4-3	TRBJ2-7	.	CASSQVGDGSYEQYF	TGCGCCAGCAGCCAAGTTGGGGACGGCTCCTACGAGCAGTACTTC
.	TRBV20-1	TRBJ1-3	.	CSARDRPGNTIYF	TGCAGTGCTAGAGATCGGCCTGGAAACACCATATATTTT
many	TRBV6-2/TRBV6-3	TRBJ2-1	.	CATLLEREQFF	TGTGCCACCCTACTAGAACGTGAGCAGTTCTTC
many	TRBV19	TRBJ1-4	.	CASSLNLATNEKLFF	TGTGCCAGTAGTCTGAACTTAGCAACTAATGAAAAACTGTTTTTT
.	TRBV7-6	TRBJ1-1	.	CASSPTPAANTEAFF	TGTGCCAGCAGCCCCACGCCCGCAGCGAACACTGAAGCTTTCTTT
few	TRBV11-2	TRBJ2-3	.	CASRRGQSTDTQYF	TGTGCCAGCAGGCGGGGACAGAGCACAGATACGCAGTATTTT
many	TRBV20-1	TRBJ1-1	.	CSASPFEGVNTEAFF	TGCAGTGCTAGCCCTTTCGAAGGCGTGAACACTGAAGCTTTCTTT
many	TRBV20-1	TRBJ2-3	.	CSARGGRTDTQYF	TGCAGTGCTAGGGGGGGGCGCACAGATACGCAGTATTTT
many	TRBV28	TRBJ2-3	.	CASSPRGHSTDTQYF	TGTGCCAGCAGCCCCCGTGGCCATAGCACAGATACGCAGTATTTT
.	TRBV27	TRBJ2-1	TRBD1	CASSLRDRANEQFF	TGTGCCAGCAGTTTAAGGGACAGGGCCAATGAGCAGTTCTTC
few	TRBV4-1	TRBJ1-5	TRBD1	CASSPDRVTVQPQHF	TGCGCCAGCAGCCCTGACAGGGTCACGGTTCAGCCCCAGCATTTT
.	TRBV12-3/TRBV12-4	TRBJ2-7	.	CASSFSAGNEQYF	TGTGCCAGCAGTTTCTCCGCCGGGAACGAGCAGTACTTC
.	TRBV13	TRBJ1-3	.	CASSLRGYDTIYF	TGTGCCAGCAGCTTACGAGGATACGACACCATATATTTT
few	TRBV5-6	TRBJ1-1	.	CASSSRIRAEAFF	TGTGCCAGCAGCTCCCGGATCCGGGCTGAAGCTTTCTTT
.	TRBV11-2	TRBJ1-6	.	CASSSGDPLHF	TGTGCCAGCAGCTCAGGGGATCCCCTCCACTTT
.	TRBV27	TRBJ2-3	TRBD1	CASSVYRGPGTDTQYF	TGTGCCAGCAGTGTTTACAGGGGCCCTGGCACAGATACGCAGTATTTT
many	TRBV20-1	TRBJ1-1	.	CSTRHNTEAFF	TGCAGTACCAGACACAACACTGAAGCTTTCTTT
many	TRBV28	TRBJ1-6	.	CASSLTPGQLHF	TGTGCCAGCAGTCTCACGCCCGGACAGCTCCACTTT
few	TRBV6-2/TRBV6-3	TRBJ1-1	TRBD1	CASSYPMGQQNTEAFF	TGTGCCAGCAGTTACCCAATGGGACAGCAGAACACTGAAGCTTTCTTT
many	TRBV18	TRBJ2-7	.	CASSPWGDSSSEQYF	TGTGCCAGCTCCCCTTGGGGGGACAGCTCCTCCGAGCAGTACTTC
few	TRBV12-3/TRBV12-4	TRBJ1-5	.	CASSPRVGGTNQPQHF	TGTGCCAGCAGCCCCCGGGTCGGCGGCACCAATCAGCCCCAGCATTTT
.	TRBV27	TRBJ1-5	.	CASSFGGYNQPQHF	TGTGCCAGCAGTTTCGGGGGCTACAATCAGCCCCAGCATTTT
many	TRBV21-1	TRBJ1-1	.	CASTRTSRGRLAEAFF	TGTGCCAGCACCCGAACCTCGAGGGGGCGACTAGCTGAAGCTTTCTTT
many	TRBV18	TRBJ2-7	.	CASSPTIGMNEQYF	TGTGCCAGCTCACCTACGATAGGGATGAACGAGCAGTACTTC
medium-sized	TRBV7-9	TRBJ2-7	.	CASSLVSGSYEQYF	TGTGCCAGCAGCTTAGTCTCGGGTAGCTACGAGCAGTACTTC
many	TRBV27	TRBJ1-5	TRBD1	CASSLTGQGISNQPQHF	TGTGCCAGCAGTTTAACCGGACAGGGGATAAGCAATCAGCCCCAGCATTTT
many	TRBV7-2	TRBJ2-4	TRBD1	CASSFPPRGPYLDF	TGTGCCAGCAGCTTCCCCCCAAGGGGGCCCTACCTAGACTTC
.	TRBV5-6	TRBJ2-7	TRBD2	CASSLKGLAYEQYF	TGTGCCAGCAGCTTAAAGGGACTAGCCTACGAGCAGTACTTC
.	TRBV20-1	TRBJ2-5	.	CSASPPRQFQETQYF	TGCAGTGCTAGCCCGCCACGGCAATTTCAAGAGACCCAGTACTTC
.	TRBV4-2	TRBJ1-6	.	CASSQGINSPLHF	TGTGCCAGCAGCCAAGGTATTAATTCACCCCTCCACTTT
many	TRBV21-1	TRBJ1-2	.	CASSVRTATNYGYTF	TGTGCCAGCAGCGTTCGGACAGCTACTAACTATGGCTACACCTTC
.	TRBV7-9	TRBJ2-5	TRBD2	CASSFWSGLGETQYF	TGTGCCAGCAGCTTTTGGTCCGGACTAGGGGAGACCCAGTACTTC
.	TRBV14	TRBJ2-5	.	CASSQDLGETQYF	TGTGCCAGCAGCCAAGATCTGGGAGAGACCCAGTACTTC
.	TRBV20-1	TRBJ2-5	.	CSAITGGDETQYF	TGCAGTGCAATAACAGGAGGGGACGAGACCCAGTACTTC